This T cell receptor (beta chain) was sequenced during a study of blood T cell repertoires in COVID-19. About the study: Samples taken during acute and convalescent COVID-19 were collected in the United States, Italy and Spain. From T cells, B-cell-depleted T cells, or PBMCs came the material, which was cDNA or gDNA.

The authors' processing: From reference gene primer amplification, estimates of nucleated cell counts were derived. Libraries were prepared by immunoSEQ multiplex PCR; TCRdb keeps only in-frame clonotypes and omits some of them. The V and J calls and the clone size are those of that table, but D and trimming were determined from the DNA. Here the sample spans around 46,000 clones, around 86% being singletons. Germline trimming cut 3 bases from V and 7 bases from J; bases unmatched to any gene: 8. Germline values: CDR1 LGHDT, CDR2 YNNKEL (reference sequence). This CDR3 contains 14 residues. The sample taken for sequencing was peripheral blood. This chain uses TRBV3-1 (or the pseudogene TRBV3-2) with TRBJ1-1; the match to TRBD1 covers 7 bases. This TCR was sampled from a man aged 60 to 75 with active or convalescent COVID-19. CDR3 residues: CASSQDSQGDEAFF. CDR3 sequence (DNA): TGTGCCAGCAGCCAGGACTCGCAGGGGGATGAAGCTTTCTTT.